Shown below are 17 T cell receptor beta chains from a single sample sequenced in a study of breast tumors, draining lymph nodes, adjacent tissues. Samples came from axillary lymph nodes draining the breast cancer. Using its own MiXCR run on the multiplex PCR reads, TCRdb lists one record per CDR3 protein. This sample has about 150,000 distinct CDR3 sequences, with around 24% found just once. Sequences were obtained from axillary lymph node tissue. The receptor set was obtained from a female donor with breast cancer. Some clones in this sample may be carry-over from other donors' samples.

At least ten counts were recorded for this clonotype. The V gene is TRBV28, the J gene TRBJ1-6; TRBD1 is a possible D gene (6 bases). The length of the CDR3 is 14 residues. Trimming cost V 7 bases and J 10 bases, with 17 bases left between them. The germline gives CDR1 MDHEN, CDR2 SYDVKM. CDR3 coding DNA: TGTGCCAGCACTGAGGGGGGCGTCGGGTCACCCCTCCACTTT. Translating it yields CASTEGGVGSPLHF. Full variable domain (rest looked up from reference TRBV28 and TRBJ1-6): DVKVTQSSRYLVKRTGEKVFLECVQDMDHENMFWYRQDPGLGLRLIYFSYDVKMKEKGDIPEGYSVSREKKERFSLILESASTNQTSMYLCASTEGGVGSPLHFGNGTRLTVT.

The chain combines TRBV2 with TRBJ2-5, with D perhaps TRBD1 or TRBD2 (6 bases each). CDR3 size: 17 residues. Per the germline V gene, CDR1 is SNHLY and CDR2 is FYNNEI. Trimming pared 6 bases from V and 1 base from J, leaving 21 bases between. CDR3 nucleotide sequence: TGTGCCAGCAGCCCCGGGGGCCGCTTTAGTTTCCAAGAGACCCAGTACTTC. Amino acids: CASSPGGRFSFQETQYF.

This clonotype came up a few times. This rearrangement joins TRBV5-5 to TRBJ1-5, with 9 bases that match TRBD1. The CDR3 has 15 amino acids. Looked up from germline, CDR1 is SGHKS and CDR2 is YYEKEE (reference sequence). V lost 4 bases and J lost 6; bases outside the gene matches: 8. Here the CDR3 DNA reads TGTGCCAGCAGCGCGGGACAGACAGGGGGTCAGCCCCAGCATTTT. Protein sequence: CASSAGQTGGQPQHF.

A note on this clonotype: This may be a read error: a much more frequent sequence differs by one nucleotide. The V and J genes are TRBV5-4 and TRBJ1-4, with 9 positions matching TRBD1. The germline V gene has CDR1 SGHNT and CDR2 YYREEE (reference sequence). The CDR3 has 14 amino acids. In DNA, the CDR3 is TGTGCCAGCAGCACAGGACAGGGGAGAGGGAAACTGCTTTTT. Protein sequence: CASSTGQGRGKLLF.

The V gene is TRBV3-1, the J gene TRBJ2-3; 8 bases align to TRBD2. This CDR3 region has 16 residues. Unmatched junction bases numbered 5, after V lost 1 base and J lost 2 bases. Germline CDR1 reads LGHDT; CDR2 reads YNNKEL (reference sequence). CDR3 DNA: TGTGCCAGCAGCCAAGTAACTAGCGGAATCACAGATACGCAGTATTTT. Its translation: CASSQVTSGITDTQYF.

The table lists this clonotype with many counts. The CDR3 here is CASSLALAAGELFF. The CDR3 region has the DNA TGTGCCAGCAGCTTGGCATTAGCCGCCGGGGAGCTGTTTTTT. The chain uses TRBV7-6 and TRBJ2-2; unclear D gene. The germline V gene encodes CDR1 SGHVS and CDR2 FNYEAQ. The CDR3 contains 14 residues. Trimming shortened V by 3 bases and J by 6 bases, and 11 bases separated the two germline ends. The variable domain in full, with the rest retrieved from reference TRBV7-6 and TRBJ2-2, is GAGVSQSPRYKVTKRGQDVALRCDPISGHVSLYWYRQALGQGPEFLTYFNYEAQQDKSGLPNDRFSAERPEGSISTLTIQRTEQRDSAMYRCASSLALAAGELFFGEGSRLTVL.

This clonotype was seen ten or more times. The rearrangement uses TRBV19 and TRBJ1-5; D not resolved. Germline V lookup: CDR1 LNHDA, CDR2 SQIVND (reference sequence). V was shortened by 2 bases and J by 0 bases, with 11 bases between the two germline ends. CDR3 length: 16 residues. CDR3 protein: CASSINGLSSNQPQHF. For the CDR3, the DNA is TGTGCCAGTAGTATAAATGGGTTGAGTAGCAATCAGCCCCAGCATTTT.

This clonotype was seen many times. The genes are TRBV12-3 or TRBV12-4 and TRBJ2-1; 10 nucleotides match TRBD1. J was trimmed by 7 bases and V by 5 bases; bases with no gene match: 5. The CDR3 runs to 14 residues. The CDR3 DNA is TGTGCCAGCAGTAGACAGGGGGCGAGGAATGAGCAGTTCTTC. Its translation is CASSRQGARNEQFF.

This clonotype was observed at least ten times. V usage is TRBV5-1 and J usage is TRBJ1-2, with 7 bases fitting TRBD1. Germline-derived CDR1 and CDR2 are SGHRS and YFSETQ. Germline trimming cut 0 bases from V and 0 bases from J; bases unmatched to any gene: 2. The CDR3 contains 15 residues. The CDR3 loop reads CASSLEGQANYGYTF. The CDR3 DNA reads TGCGCCAGCAGCTTGGAAGGACAGGCTAACTATGGCTACACCTTC.

This clonotype was seen many times. The chain employs TRBV12-3 or TRBV12-4 and TRBJ2-7; D is ambiguous. The CDR3 has 13 amino acids. V lost 4 bases, J lost 4 bases, and 11 bases lay in between. In DNA form, the CDR3 reads TGTGCCAGCAGTTCCCAGACTGGGTACGAGCAGTACTTC. This codes for CASSSQTGYEQYF.

This clonotype was seen at least ten times. The chain is built from TRBV5-6 and TRBJ2-7, with 10 bases matching TRBD1. Per germline, CDR1 SGHDT and CDR2 YYEEEE. The CDR3 sequence is 15 residues long. V trimming: 4 bases; J trimming: 5 bases; junction bases outside the gene matches: 9. The CDR3 region has the DNA TGTGCCAGCAGCCACGACAGGGGGCGTTTCAACGAGCAGTACTTC. Translated: CASSHDRGRFNEQYF.

On this clonotype itself: Germline is not matched at one junction end, which may reflect a read error. The chain is built from TRBV6-1 and TRBJ2-1; D assignment may be TRBD1 or TRBD2 (10 bases each). This CDR3 comprises 19 residues. Germline V CDR1 and CDR2: MNHNS, SASEGT. CDR3 DNA: TGTGCCAGCAGTCGGGACAGGGGAAGCGGGAGGGCCGGGTACAATGAGCGGTTCTTC. Translating it yields CASSRDRGSGRAGYNERFF.

In DNA, the CDR3 is TGTGCCAGTAGTATGATGCCTAGCGGGATCCTCAATGAGCAGTTCTTC. It encodes CASSMMPSGILNEQFF. The chain links TRBV19 to TRBJ2-1, with 9 bases that match TRBD2. The J segment lost 6 bases and the V segment lost 3 bases, leaving 9 bases of the junction unmatched. The CDR3 is 16 amino acids. The V gene's germline CDR1 is LNHDA and CDR2 SQIVND (reference sequence).

This clonotype was detected many times. The rearrangement uses TRBV6-6 and TRBJ1-5, with D unclear. Germline assignment: CDR1 MNHNY and CDR2 SVGAGI (reference sequence). Trimming took 2 bases from V and 6 from J, leaving 14 bases between them. There are 15 residues in the CDR3. CDR3 sequence reads: CASSYISGMGQPQHF. The CDR3 DNA reads as TGTGCCAGCAGTTACATATCAGGAATGGGTCAGCCCCAGCATTTT.

This clonotype occurred many times. The chain carries TRBV6-1 and TRBJ1-5; TRBD1 matches at 8 bases. V was pared by 6 bases and J by 7 bases, with 8 bases of the junction left unmatched. The CDR3 totals 14 residues. CDR1 MNHNS and CDR2 SASEGT come from the germline V gene. The CDR3 coding sequence is TGTGCCAGCAGCCTAGGAACAGGGGGACAGCCCCAGCATTTT. Its protein product is CASSLGTGGQPQHF.

This clonotype occurred many times. CDR3 DNA: TGTGCCAGCAGCTTCTCTCAAGGAGGGGAGACCCAGTACTTC. Translation: CASSFSQGGETQYF. The chain is built from TRBV7-9 and TRBJ2-5; D might be TRBD2 (6 bases). The CDR3 length is 14 residues. Trimming shortened V by 3 bases and J by 5 bases, and 13 bases separated the two germline ends. CDR1 SEHNR and CDR2 FQNEAQ come from the germline V gene (reference sequence).

The gene calls are TRBV7-8 and TRBJ2-7, with 9 bases identical to TRBD1. The CDR3 contains 14 residues. V dropped 6 bases and J dropped 2; count of bases not matched to a gene: 5. Germline CDR1 is SGHVS and CDR2 is FQNEAQ. The CDR3 DNA reads as TGTGCCAGCAGGGCCGGGACAGGGACCTACGAGCAGTACTTC. This gives the protein CASRAGTGTYEQYF.